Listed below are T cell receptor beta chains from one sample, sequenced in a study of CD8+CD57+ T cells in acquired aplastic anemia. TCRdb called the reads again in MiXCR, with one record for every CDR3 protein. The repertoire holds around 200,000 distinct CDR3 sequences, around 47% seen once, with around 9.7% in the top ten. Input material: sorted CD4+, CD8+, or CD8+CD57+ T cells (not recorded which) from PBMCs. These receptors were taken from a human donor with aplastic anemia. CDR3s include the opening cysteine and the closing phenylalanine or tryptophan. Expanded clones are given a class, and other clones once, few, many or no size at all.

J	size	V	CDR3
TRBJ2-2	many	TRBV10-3	CAISGFSGSPTGELFF
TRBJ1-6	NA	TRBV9	CASKGQENSPLHF
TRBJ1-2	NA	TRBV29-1	CSAESLTGDYGYTF
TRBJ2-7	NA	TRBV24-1	CATSDSETGWYEQYF
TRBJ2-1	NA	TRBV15	CATSRDGLASLNEQFF
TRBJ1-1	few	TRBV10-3	CAISLQGADTEAFF
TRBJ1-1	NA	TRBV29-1	CSVVPGWNTEAFF
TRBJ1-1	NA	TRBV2	CASNGERNTEAFF
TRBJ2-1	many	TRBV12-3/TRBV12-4	CASSLKQGQGQFF
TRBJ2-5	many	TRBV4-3	CASSQEGTSGETQYF
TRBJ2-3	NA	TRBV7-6	CASSLEVLGTQYF
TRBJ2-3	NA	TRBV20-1	CSASLWSTDTQYF
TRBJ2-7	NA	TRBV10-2	CASRSGQNYEQYF
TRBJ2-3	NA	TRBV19	CASSIDGDRNTGAQYF
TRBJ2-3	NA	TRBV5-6	CASSKGLAGVDTQYF
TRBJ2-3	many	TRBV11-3	CASSSRGTDTQYF
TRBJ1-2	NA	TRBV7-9	CASSTQRDRGGYTF
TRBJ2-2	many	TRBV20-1	CSASTRWGGGLRTGELFF
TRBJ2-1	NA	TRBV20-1	CSASPSASGRLREQFF
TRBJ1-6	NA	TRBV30	CAWSVGTGINSPLHF
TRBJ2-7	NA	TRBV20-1	CSARDGGTGSYEQYF
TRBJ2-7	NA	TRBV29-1	CSVEGREVGEQYF
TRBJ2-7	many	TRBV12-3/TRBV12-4	CASSLRTASGQYF
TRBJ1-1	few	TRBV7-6	CASSVGPRGTEAFF
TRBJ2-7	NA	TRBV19	CASSIWGRPTYEQYF
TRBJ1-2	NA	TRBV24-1	CATSGSPTGYGYAF
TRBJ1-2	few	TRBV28	CASSLVQYSGYTF
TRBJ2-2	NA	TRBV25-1	CASSDAPAGRTGELFF
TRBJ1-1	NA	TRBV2	CASSLGTVMNTEAFF
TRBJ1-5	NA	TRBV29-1	CSVRTSNQPQHF
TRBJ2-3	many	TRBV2	CASSRSGTSDSDTQYF
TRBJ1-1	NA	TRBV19	CASSTAATTEAFF
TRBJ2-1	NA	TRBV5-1	CASSPGLAGGHNEQFF
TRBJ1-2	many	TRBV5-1	CASSATGQDGYTF
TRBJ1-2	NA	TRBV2	CASSIYLCSVDDGYTF
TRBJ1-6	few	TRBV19	CASNQGGTSPLHF
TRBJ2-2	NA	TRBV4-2	CASSRRTSGTNTGELFF
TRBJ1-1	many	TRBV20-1	CSARGGGGSRTEAFF
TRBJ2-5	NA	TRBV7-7	CASSPGERGTQYF
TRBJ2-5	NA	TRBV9	CASSSEEETQYF
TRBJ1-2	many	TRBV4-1	CASSQRTGENYGYTF
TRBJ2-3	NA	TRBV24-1	CATSGTSGTRTDTQYF
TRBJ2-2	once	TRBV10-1	CASSGNRGSTGELFF
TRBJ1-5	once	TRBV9	CASSEGGISPQHF
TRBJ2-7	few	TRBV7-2	CASSLGSGGSYEQYF
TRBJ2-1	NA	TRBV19	CASSLGLIVNNEQFF
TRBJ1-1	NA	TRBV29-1	CSVWDGGADTEAFF
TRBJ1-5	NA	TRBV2	CASSRGSGNQPQHF
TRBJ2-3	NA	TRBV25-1	CASSDLARTDTQYF
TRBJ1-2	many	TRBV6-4	CASSDNLGGYTF
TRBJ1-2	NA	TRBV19	CASRGTVPYGYTF
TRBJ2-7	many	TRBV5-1	CASSLLAGPSYEQYF
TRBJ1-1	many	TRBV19	CASSIGRNTEAFF
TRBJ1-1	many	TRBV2	CASSNRENTEAFF
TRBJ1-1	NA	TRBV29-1	CSVPLGGEAFF
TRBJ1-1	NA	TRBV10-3	CAISGGQVMNTEAFF
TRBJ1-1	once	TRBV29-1	CSAPRGLNTEAFF
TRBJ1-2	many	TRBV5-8	CASSWTANYGYTF
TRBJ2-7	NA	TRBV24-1	CATSDRGKEGPYEQYF